Listed here are 15 T cell receptor beta chains from one sample, sequenced in a study of T cell responses to AZD1222 COVID-19 vaccine. Some clones are missing from TCRdb's copy, which holds only in-frame ones; the method was immunoSEQ multiplex PCR. The sample records about 120,000 clones, around 87% being singletons. The material sequenced was peripheral blood, taken 28 days after the second AZD1222 dose. These TCRs come from an adult who received the AZD1222 COVID-19 vaccine.

The chain has TRBV28 and TRBJ1-2; D is unclear. The CDR3 consists of 13 residues. Germline CDR1 and CDR2: MDHEN and SYDVKM. V was clipped by 1 base and J by 4 bases, with 7 bases between them. DNA of the CDR3: TGTGCCAGCAGTTTATCACAGATCTATGGCTACACCTTC. This sequence encodes CASSLSQIYGYTF.

The rearrangement links TRBV5-5 to TRBJ2-1; 7 bases map to TRBD1. V dropped 3 bases and J dropped 0; count of bases not matched to a gene: 3. The CDR3 is made up of 15 amino acids. Germline V gene sequence: CDR1 SGHKS, CDR2 YYEKEE (reference sequence). Written as DNA, the CDR3 is TGTGCCAGCAGCTCCCCAGGGGGCTCCTACAATGAGCAGTTCTTC. It encodes CASSSPGGSYNEQFF.

This sequence joins TRBV6-6 and TRBJ1-2; D not resolved. The CDR3 covers 16 residues. The germline gives CDR1 MNHNY, CDR2 SVGAGI (reference sequence). With 1 base removed from V and 4 bases from J, the gap between germline ends came to 16 bases. CDR3 loop: CASSYFVTSNGYGYTF. The CDR3 bases are TGTGCCAGCAGTTACTTCGTGACGTCTAACGGCTATGGCTACACCTTC.

This clone was counted between two and nine times. The chain is built from TRBV7-2 and TRBJ2-1, with unresolved D. The CDR3 is 14 amino acids. The V end was cut by 2 bases, the J end by 5 bases, with 10 bases between. The germline V gene encodes CDR1 SGHTA and CDR2 FQGNSA. In nucleotides, the CDR3 is TGTGCCAGCAGCTTAACGCTTGGTCACAATGAGCAGTTCTTC. Translated: CASSLTLGHNEQFF.

This clone was seen a few times. The rearrangement uses TRBV7-2 and TRBJ1-4; 7 bases fit TRBD1. The J segment lost 2 bases and the V segment lost 5 bases, leaving 14 bases of the junction unmatched. CDR1 and CDR2 from the germline V gene are SGHTA and FQGNSA. CDR3 size: 18 residues. The CDR3 nucleotides are TGTGCCAGCAGCCCGAAACTCGGGACAGCCCGGACTAATGAAAAACTGTTTTTT. Translated, it gives CASSPKLGTARTNEKLFF.

As DNA, the CDR3 is TGTGCCAGCAGCCCAACCCGGTTCCCTGATACGCAGTATTTT. Translated, it gives CASSPTRFPDTQYF. The rearrangement uses TRBV11-3 and TRBJ2-3, with unresolved D. CDR3 length equals 14 residues. V was pared by 5 bases and J by 6 bases, with 15 bases between. Per the germline V gene, CDR1 is SGHNT and CDR2 is YENEEA.

The chain links TRBV19 to TRBJ2-3; D might be TRBD1 or TRBD2, each matching 6 bases. The CDR3 is 16 residues long. CDR1 LNHDA and CDR2 SQIVND come from the germline V gene (reference sequence). Trimming removed 6 bases from V and 1 base from J, with 17 bases in between. The CDR3 DNA reads TGTGCCAGTAGGAGTGCGGGACAAGGGGGCACAGATACGCAGTATTTT. Translation gives CASRSAGQGGTDTQYF.

This clone was observed a handful of times. The chain combines TRBV5-4 with TRBJ1-2, with D hard to call. With 0 bases removed from V and 5 bases from J, the gap between germline ends came to 11 bases. The CDR3 consists of 14 residues. The germline CDR1 and CDR2 sequences are SGHNT and YYREEE (reference sequence). The CDR3 region has the DNA TGTGCCAGCAGCTTGGCCGGCAGGATGTATGGCTACACCTTC. It codes for CASSLAGRMYGYTF.

The chain joins TRBV14 to TRBJ1-6, with D unresolved. Germline loops: CDR1 SGHDN, CDR2 FVKESK. Trimming pared 2 bases from V and 3 bases from J, leaving 8 bases between. The CDR3 totals 15 residues. CDR3 bases: TGTGCCAGCAGCCAAACGGCTTACTATAATTCACCCCTCCACTTT. It specifies CASSQTAYYNSPLHF.

The chain links TRBV6-1 to TRBJ2-7; D may be TRBD1 (6 bases). The CDR3 extends over 16 amino acids. CDR1 is MNHNS, CDR2 SASEGT, per germline. V lost 3 bases and J lost 7, with 22 bases in between. The CDR3 region is CASSDLIGTPTGEQYF. CDR3 in DNA: TGTGCCAGCAGTGACCTTATTGGGACACCAACGGGGGAGCAGTACTTC.

CDR3 in amino acids: CATSVTVPPRGAFF. CDR3 sequence (DNA): TGTGCCACCTCCGTGACAGTTCCCCCCCGGGGGGCTTTCTTT. The V gene is TRBV27, the J gene TRBJ1-1, with D perhaps TRBD1 (5 bases). The germline gives CDR1 MNHEY, CDR2 SMNVEV (reference sequence). The CDR3 length is 14 residues. V lost 10 bases to trimming and J lost 11 bases, with 26 bases between them.

This clone was seen a few times. This chain links TRBV7-9 with TRBJ2-5; TRBD1 matches at 9 bases. Germline V lookup: CDR1 SEHNR, CDR2 FQNEAQ (reference sequence). The CDR3 is made up of 14 amino acids. V lost 5 bases, J lost 3 bases, and 4 bases stayed unmatched. The CDR3 DNA reads as TGTGCCAGCAGCCCATGGACAGGGGAAGAGACCCAGTACTTC. Protein: CASSPWTGEETQYF. The variable domain in full, completed from reference TRBV7-9 and TRBJ2-5, reads DTGVSQNPRHKITKRGQNVTFRCDPISEHNRLYWYRQTLGQGPEFLTYFQNEAQLEKSRLLSDRFSAERPKGSFSTLEIQRTEQGDSAMYLCASSPWTGEETQYFGPGTRLLVL.

The CDR3 protein is CASRTDSKSYNEQFF. The CDR3 DNA sequence: TGTGCCAGTAGAACCGACAGTAAAAGTTACAATGAGCAGTTCTTC. The chain recombines TRBV19 with TRBJ2-1; TRBD1 is a possible D gene (5 bases). V was shortened by 6 bases and J by 4 bases, with 16 bases between the two germline ends. Germline CDR1 LNHDA, CDR2 SQIVND (reference sequence). The CDR3 contains 15 residues.

This CDR3 reads CASSSLWDRGRDTQYF. The DNA for the CDR3 is TGTGCCAGCAGTTCCTTGTGGGACAGGGGGCGAGATACGCAGTATTTT. The chain is built from TRBV5-5 and TRBJ2-3; 12 nucleotides align to TRBD1. Trimming took 5 bases from V and 5 from J; bases not matched to a gene: 9. Germline CDR1 is SGHKS and CDR2 is YYEKEE (reference sequence). The CDR3 covers 16 residues.

The chain employs TRBV4-3 and TRBJ1-2, with D possibly being TRBD1 (5 bases). The CDR3 is 18 residues long. CDR1 and CDR2 (germline): LGHNA, YSLEER. V was clipped by 0 bases and J by 0 bases, with 17 bases between them. The CDR3 loop is CASSQDPGLALTNYGYTF. DNA of the CDR3: TGCGCCAGCAGCCAAGACCCGGGACTAGCATTAACTAACTATGGCTACACCTTC.